This T cell receptor beta chain was recovered during a study of monozygotic twins with cystic fibrosis (dated by TCRdb to the early 2020s). Regarding the research as a whole: Barcoded libraries were prepared with about 16 PCR cycles from roughly 3 micrograms of fragmented DNA. On the day blood was drawn, the twins' weight-for-height and FEVPerc (FEV1 disease centile) were ranked against those of the roughly 1,100 cohort participants. To assess genetic influence on V and J gene usage, the study compared TCR beta repertoires within and across 16 monozygotic twin pairs with cystic fibrosis. Ten female and six male twin pairs, aged roughly 2.0 to 40 years (median approximately 9.5 years) and mostly children and adolescents, were included in the cohort. Data for three of the twin pairs had been reported previously in another context.

As for this clone: Its specific antigen is unknown. The record has no base qualities; no much larger clone is one base away.

General study outcomes and caveats: Sharing of nucleotide-identical clonotypes was significantly greater within monozygotic CF twin pairs than between unrelated CF individuals (P = 0.000026, Mann-Whitney). The cohort was small, and no association was found between shared CDR3 numbers and age, concordance or disease severity. Simpson clonality tended to be low (median approximately 0.0095), which suggests a naive-dominated repertoire, although clonality was higher in the most severely affected patients. In 13 of 16 pairs, V gene usage most closely resembled the co-twin's, and the same held for J usage in 8 of 16 pairs, a pattern suggesting genetic constraints.

TCR beta CDR3 regions were amplified by multiplex PCR using the immunoSEQ immune profiling system, following the manufacturer's instructions. Sequencing was performed on an Illumina NextSeq system. The source study handled its data this way. The immunoSEQ Analyzer platform handled processing of the sequence data, and clonality was calculated by taking the square root of Simpson's index of productive rearrangements. Similarity in V and J usage was quantified by Jensen-Shannon distance, and CDR3 generation probabilities were calculated with OLGA. The researchers looked up shared CDR3 sequences in the immuneACCESS database (August 2020) and in VDJdb (December 2020). TCRdb took over this immuneACCESS table, retaining in-frame rearrangements with V and J assigned. Such tables are incomplete; in checked studies, under half of the missing clones stem from an unresolved V gene, and the remainder is unexplained. V, J and clone size reflect that table, while D and trimming were determined from the DNA. The sample data list some 33,000 clones, and around nine tenths of these were observed just once. The biggest ten clones account for 0.19% of the sample.

The twin pairs came from the European Cystic Fibrosis Twin and Sibling Study Cohort, which recruited patients from 150 or so CF clinics across 14 European countries. Zygosity and CFTR genotype were verified in-house, and zygosity was tested by multiplex PCR of nine short tandem repeat loci. Peripheral blood was sampled from each twin, and clinical parameters were recorded on the day of blood sampling. Phenol/chloroform extraction was used to isolate genomic DNA from peripheral blood cells, and the DNA was then kept in TE buffer at 4 degrees C. The clonotype comes from a boy aged 2 to 10 with cystic fibrosis. The material sequenced was blood.

The CDR3 in this case is CASSLPGQGLYGYTF. DNA sequence: TGTGCCAGCAGCCTCCCCGGACAGGGTCTTTATGGCTACACCTTC. This chain joins TRBV6-5 to TRBJ1-2, with 8 bases matching TRBD1. The CDR3 has 15 amino acids, counting the end cysteine and phenylalanine. Just the 45-base CDR3 DNA is kept, in frame starting at base 1. Ends trimmed: V by 6 bases, J by 5 bases; bases unmatched to a gene: 11. CDR1 and CDR2 were assigned from the germline V gene as MNHEY and SVGAGI.